The 24 T cell receptor beta chains below were found in one sample sequenced in a study of CD8 T cells in Susac syndrome. An amount of RNA that ranged from 0.5 to 1 ug was reverse transcribed with random hexamers. TCRdb called the immunoSEQ multiplex PCR reads again in MiXCR, with one record for every CDR3 protein. The table lists approximately 150,000 distinct CDR3 sequences, 75% to 90% of them singletons. The sequencing sample was made of CD8+ T cells from PBMCs. The receptor source for this set is a human donor with multiple sclerosis.

This sequence joins TRBV28 and TRBJ1-2; weak D call: TRBD1 (6 bases). The V gene's germline CDR1 is MDHEN and CDR2 SYDVKM. Trimming took off 3 bases at V and 6 bases at J, with 23 bases between the two ends. CDR3 length: 17 amino acids. CDR3 amino acids: CASSFRQGRGGGDGYTF. DNA of the CDR3: TGTGCCAGCAGTTTCCGGCAGGGGAGGGGTGGGGGAGATGGCTACACCTTC.

The chain combines TRBV9 with TRBJ2-3; no definite D call. V was shortened by 0 bases and J by 1 base, with 6 bases between the two germline ends. The germline V gene has CDR1 SGDLS and CDR2 YYNGEE. The CDR3 is 14 residues long. The CDR3 region is CASSVVAGTDTQYF. CDR3 nucleotide sequence: TGTGCCAGCAGCGTAGTCGCAGGCACAGATACGCAGTATTTT.

The J gene is TRBJ2-1, the V gene TRBV19; D gene ambiguous. The length of the CDR3 is 16 residues. The germline gives CDR1 LNHDA, CDR2 SQIVND (reference sequence). V was shortened by 3 bases and J by 5 bases, with 17 bases between the two germline ends. The CDR3 here is CASSIVSPPKDNEQFF. The CDR3 DNA reads as TGTGCCAGTAGTATCGTCAGTCCCCCCAAGGACAATGAGCAGTTCTTC.

The rearrangement joins TRBV5-1 to TRBJ2-7; 7 bases are a match to TRBD1. Germline CDR1 and CDR2: SGHRS and YFSETQ. J lost 1 base, V lost 4 bases, and 8 bases had no gene match. The CDR3 is made up of 15 amino acids. The CDR3 here is CASSLRQGRSYEQYF. Written as DNA, the CDR3 is TGCGCCAGCAGCCTTAGACAGGGAAGGTCCTACGAGCAGTACTTC.

V usage is TRBV6-2 or TRBV6-3 and J usage is TRBJ2-2; 13 nucleotides agree with TRBD2. CDR1 is MNHEY and CDR2 is SVGEGT in the germline V gene. The CDR3 totals 18 residues. J lost 7 bases, V lost 2 bases, and 10 bases had no gene match. The CDR3 sequence: CASSYQPGLAGAIGELFF. In nucleotides, the CDR3 is TGTGCCAGCAGTTACCAGCCCGGACTAGCGGGAGCAATCGGGGAGCTGTTTTTT.

The chain combines TRBV6-1 with TRBJ2-1; the match to TRBD2 covers 8 bases. The junction had 9 bases not matched to a gene; V was cut back by 5 bases and J by 6 bases. The CDR3 extends over 15 amino acids. The germline gives CDR1 MNHNS, CDR2 SASEGT. CDR3 DNA: TGTGCCAGCAGTTTTCCGGGACTAGGTTTCAATGAGCAGTTCTTC. Protein sequence: CASSFPGLGFNEQFF.

The genes are TRBV19 and TRBJ2-2, with 8 bases that match TRBD1. CDR1 LNHDA and CDR2 SQIVND come from the germline V gene (reference sequence). V lost 9 bases, J lost 4 bases, and 16 bases stayed unmatched. CDR3 length: 17 amino acids. In nucleotides, the CDR3 is TGTGCCAGCCAGACAGGGGCCCTCGCCACGAGCACCGGGGAGCTGTTTTTT. Residues: CASQTGALATSTGELFF.

The CDR3 reads CASRTSTLNTGELFF. Here the CDR3 DNA reads TGTGCCAGCAGGACTAGCACTTTGAACACCGGGGAGCTGTTTTTT. The V gene is TRBV7-8, the J gene TRBJ2-2; 7 positions agree with TRBD2. The CDR3 has 15 amino acids. In germline, CDR1 is SGHVS, CDR2 FQNEAQ. V shed 6 bases, J shed 1 base, and the junction held 5 bases outside the gene matches.

A few counts support this clonotype. This sequence joins TRBV9 and TRBJ2-3; 9 nucleotides agree with TRBD1. This CDR3 is 17 amino acids long. Unmatched junction bases numbered 7, after V lost 0 bases and J lost 2 bases. The germline V gene encodes CDR1 SGDLS and CDR2 YYNGEE. CDR3 residues: CASSVESGTGPTDTQYF. In DNA form, the CDR3 reads TGTGCCAGCAGCGTAGAGAGTGGGACAGGGCCCACAGATACGCAGTATTTT.

The J gene is TRBJ2-3, the V gene TRBV7-8, with a possible D match to TRBD1 (5 bases). From germline, CDR1 is SGHVS and CDR2 FQNEAQ. Trimming took off 4 bases at V and 6 bases at J, with 14 bases between the two ends. This CDR3 is built from 14 residues. CDR3 bases: TGTGCCAGCAGCTACCCATCAGGGTTGGATACGCAGTATTTT. Residues: CASSYPSGLDTQYF.

This rearrangement joins TRBV2 to TRBJ2-2; D may be TRBD1 (6 bases). The V end lost 7 bases, the J end lost 0 bases, and 9 bases lay between the germline ends. This CDR3 has 14 residues. Germline CDR1 SNHLY, CDR2 FYNNEI. Here the CDR3 reads CASTGVSNTGELFF. The CDR3 bases are TGTGCCAGCACAGGGGTTTCGAACACCGGGGAGCTGTTTTTT.

This chain joins TRBV27 and TRBJ1-1; D may be TRBD1 (5 bases). CDR1 is MNHEY, CDR2 SMNVEV, per germline (reference sequence). Trimming cost V 5 bases and J 1 base, with 17 bases left between them. The CDR3 is 16 amino acids. The CDR3, as DNA: TGTGCCAGCAGTGTGGGATGGGGGGATACGAACACTGAAGCTTTCTTT. Amino acids: CASSVGWGDTNTEAFF.

The chain recombines TRBV6-5 with TRBJ2-4; 14 nucleotides agree with TRBD2. The germline gives CDR1 MNHEY, CDR2 SVGAGI. This CDR3 region has 18 residues. Losses at the gene ends were 2 bases for V and 3 bases for J; bases not matched to a gene: 6. The CDR3: CASSYGGLAGVGKNIQYF. CDR3 sequence (DNA): TGTGCCAGCAGTTACGGGGGACTAGCGGGAGTCGGCAAAAACATTCAGTACTTC.

The chain is built from TRBV6-5 and TRBJ2-7; D unclear. Germline loops: CDR1 MNHEY, CDR2 SVGAGI. CDR3 length equals 12 residues. V shed 2 bases and J shed 4 bases, with 6 bases lying between them. The CDR3 DNA is TGTGCCAGCAGTTACGACGTATACGAGCAGTACGTC. Translated, it gives CASSYDVYEQYV.

V gene TRBV27 combines with J gene TRBJ2-1; D gene unclear. Trimming shortened V by 5 bases and J by 8 bases, and 13 bases separated the two germline ends. The CDR3 spans 13 residues. Germline CDR1 MNHEY, CDR2 SMNVEV (reference sequence). The CDR3 region is CASSPLRSHEQFF. Written as DNA, the CDR3 is TGTGCCAGCAGTCCCCTTCGATCACATGAGCAGTTCTTC.

This chain joins TRBV3-1 and TRBJ2-2, with D hard to call. CDR3 length: 17 residues. V was cut by 1 base and J by 3 bases, with 15 bases left in between. Germline V lookup: CDR1 LGHDT, CDR2 YNNKEL (reference sequence). CDR3 coding DNA: TGTGCCAGCAGCCAAGGTGGACGACTTGGGGACACCGGGGAGCTGTTTTTT. This gives the protein CASSQGGRLGDTGELFF.

This clonotype was seen a few times. The rearrangement joins TRBV27 to TRBJ2-6, with D uncertain. Germline CDR1 is MNHEY and CDR2 is SMNVEV (reference sequence). Trimming shortened V by 2 bases and J by 2 bases, and 7 bases separated the two germline ends. This CDR3 region has 15 residues. CDR3 loop: CASSLVGTGANVLTF. In DNA, the CDR3 is TGTGCCAGCAGTTTAGTAGGGACTGGGGCCAACGTCCTGACTTTC.

This chain joins TRBV27 and TRBJ2-1; 7 positions agree with TRBD1. J was trimmed by 7 bases and V by 3 bases; bases with no gene match: 3. This CDR3 has 13 residues. CDR1 MNHEY and CDR2 SMNVEV come from the germline V gene (reference sequence). The CDR3 nucleotides are TGTGCCAGCAGTTTTGGGACAGTGAATGAGCAGTTCTTC. Translated, it gives CASSFGTVNEQFF.

The chain's CDR3 is CASSVDPVNTGELFF. The DNA of the CDR3 is TGTGCCAGCAGCGTAGACCCAGTGAACACCGGGGAGCTGTTTTTT. J is TRBJ2-2 and V is TRBV9, with D unresolved. Looked up from germline, CDR1 is SGDLS and CDR2 is YYNGEE. Trimming stripped 0 bases from V and 1 base from J, with 7 bases between. The CDR3 consists of 15 residues.

The chain links TRBV14 to TRBJ2-1; tentative D call: TRBD2 (5 bases). CDR1 SGHDN and CDR2 FVKESK come from the germline V gene. Trimming cost V 1 base and J 9 bases, with 22 bases left between them. This CDR3 spans 17 amino acids. CDR3 protein: CASSQVGVASGSAEQFF. CDR3 bases: TGTGCCAGCAGCCAAGTTGGAGTTGCGTCTGGGAGTGCTGAGCAGTTCTTC. Full variable domain (rest looked up from reference TRBV14 and TRBJ2-1): EAGVTQFPSHSVIEKGQTVTLRCDPISGHDNLYWYRRVMGKEIKFLLHFVKESKQDESGMPNNRFLAERTGGTYSTLKVQPAELEDSGVYFCASSQVGVASGSAEQFFGPGTRLTVL.

CDR3 residues: CSVLAGEEQFF. The CDR3 nucleotides are TGCAGTGTACTAGCCGGGGAAGAGCAGTTCTTC. The V and J genes are TRBV20-1 and TRBJ2-1; D perhaps matches TRBD2 (6 bases). The CDR3 sequence is 11 residues long. Germline CDR1 is DFQATT and CDR2 is SNEGSKA (reference sequence). Trimming shortened V by 7 bases and J by 10 bases, and 14 bases separated the two germline ends.

A word on this clonotype: Because it lacks the conserved phenylalanine or tryptophan at the end, this CDR3 is likely a read error. The chain has TRBV28 and TRBJ2-1; the match to TRBD2 covers 7 bases. Looked up from germline, CDR1 is MDHEN and CDR2 is SYDVKM. The V gene end was trimmed by 5 bases and the J gene end by 3 bases; junction bases not matched to a gene: 10. There are 16 residues in the CDR3. CDR3 nucleotide sequence: TGTGCCAGCAGTAAAATGGGAGGGACCCTCTACAATGAGCAGTTCGTC. It codes for CASSKMGGTLYNEQFV.

J is TRBJ1-1 and V is TRBV27, with 10 bases that match TRBD1. After removal of 5 bases from V and 0 bases from J, the junction contained 12 bases not matched to a gene. This CDR3 spans 18 amino acids. The V gene's germline CDR1 is MNHEY and CDR2 SMNVEV (reference sequence). This CDR3 reads CASSHTPGQGIMNTEAFF. The CDR3, as DNA: TGTGCCAGCAGTCATACCCCGGGACAGGGGATAATGAACACTGAAGCTTTCTTT.

This clonotype was seen a handful of times. V gene TRBV19 combines with J gene TRBJ2-1; 8 bases are shared with TRBD1. The V segment lost 5 bases and the J segment 9 bases; nucleotides outside the gene matches: 15. From germline, CDR1 is LNHDA and CDR2 SQIVND (reference sequence). This CDR3 region has 16 residues. As DNA, the CDR3 is TGTGCCAGTAGTGACCGATTCGGGACAGGTTCTCGTGAGCAGTTCTTC. It is translated as CASSDRFGTGSREQFF. Based on the CDR3 plus reference TRBV19 and TRBJ2-1, the full variable domain is DGGITQSPKYLFRKEGQNVTLSCEQNLNHDAMYWYRQDPGQGLRLIYYSQIVNDFQKGDIAEGYSVSREKKESFPLTVTSAQKNPTAFYLCASSDRFGTGSREQFFGPGTRLTVL.